This TCR beta chain stems from a study of cytomegalovirus exposure and HLA in healthy donors. As concerns this clone: No antigen is known for it.

Overall study results and limits: It was 150 or so TCR beta chains that were listed as cytomegalovirus-associated. Productive rates of about 90% or about 30% were seen for most TCR beta V segments in an earlier analysis. A later examination showed that TCR association rates differed by HLA locus, with DRB1 most and HLA-C fewest.

Primers included in the PCR were 60 Vbeta and 13 Jbeta primers. As originally analysed: As a later analysis found, there were approximately 80 million unique TCR beta chains, of which around 9.9 million were shared. The method was immunoSEQ multiplex PCR; TCRdb's version includes in-frame clones alone and lacks a portion of them. V and J calls and clone size are given by that table; D and trimming were obtained from the DNA. Of 100,000 or so clones listed, about three fifths were seen once; the top ten hold about 5%. Germline lookup yields CDR1 SGHRS and CDR2 YFSETQ. V was clipped by 0 bases and J by 2 bases; unmatched bases: 3. The CDR3 loop spans 15 amino acids.

The sequencing input was PBMCs. The genes are TRBV5-1 and TRBJ2-3; 7 bases fit TRBD2. The sequence was collected from a woman in her thirties in good health and CMV-seropositive. The CDR3 DNA is TGCGCCAGCAGCTTGGGGGGACTAATCACAGATACGCAGTATTTT. Translated: CASSLGGLITDTQYF.